One and the same sample provided the 15 T cell receptor beta chains below, sequenced in a study of neoadjuvant anti-PD-1 for oral cavity cancer. The data were produced by immunoSEQ multiplex PCR, yet TCRdb's version contains in-frame clones alone and is incomplete. Here the sample spans about 8,000 clones, roughly 71% being singletons. Time point denoted: after neoadjuvant nivolumab, at surgical resection. Here the sequenced sample was PBMCs, taken after nivolumab (anti-PD-1) treatment. All receptors derive from a person between 35 and 79 years old with oral cavity squamous cell carcinoma.

The table lists this clone with a count of one. The rearrangement joins TRBV5-1 to TRBJ2-7, with a weak D call TRBD2 (6 bases). Trimming shortened V by 0 bases and J by 0 bases, and 10 bases separated the two germline ends. CDR1 SGHRS and CDR2 YFSETQ come from the germline V gene. The CDR3 has 15 amino acids. The CDR3 DNA is TGCGCCAGCAGCTTGGTATCCGGGGGCTCCTACGAGCAGTACTTC. Translation: CASSLVSGGSYEQYF.

The table lists this clone with a count of one. J is TRBJ2-3 and V is TRBV6-5; D possibly uses TRBD1 or TRBD2 (5 bases each). Trimming took 1 base from V and 7 from J, leaving 15 bases between them. The CDR3 spans 15 residues. CDR1 and CDR2 from the germline V gene are MNHEY and SVGAGI. The CDR3 is CASSYWRQRDYTQYF. In DNA form, the CDR3 reads TGTGCCAGCAGTTACTGGAGACAGAGGGATTATACGCAGTATTTT.

The J gene is TRBJ1-2, the V gene TRBV7-2, with D perhaps matching TRBD1 (6 bases). V dropped 5 bases and J dropped 0 bases, with 16 bases sitting between them. CDR1 and CDR2 (germline): SGHTA, FQGNSA. There are 16 residues in the CDR3. The CDR3 spells CASSQGQPSSNYGYTF. The DNA of the CDR3 is TGTGCCAGCAGCCAAGGACAGCCTAGTTCTAACTATGGCTACACCTTC.

The gene calls are TRBV6-4 and TRBJ2-1; D uncertain. The CDR3 runs 13 residues. V was clipped by 2 bases and J by 3 bases, with 5 bases between them. Germline values: CDR1 MRHNA, CDR2 SNTAGT. The CDR3 bases are TGTGCCAGCAGTGACGGGGACTACAATGAGCAGTTCTTC. Translating gives CASSDGDYNEQFF.

This clone has more than one count but fewer than ten. The rearrangement links TRBV7-2 to TRBJ2-1, with D maybe TRBD2 (5 bases). The CDR3 sequence is 12 residues long. The germline V gene has CDR1 SGHTA and CDR2 FQGNSA. The V and J ends lost 6 bases and 10 bases respectively, with 13 bases between them. In DNA form, the CDR3 reads TGTGCCAGCAGTTCCCCGGGAAGGGAGCAGTTCTTC. It codes for CASSSPGREQFF.

The chain carries TRBV9 and TRBJ1-3, with a tentative D call TRBD1 (5 bases). The V and J ends lost 0 bases and 4 bases respectively, with 14 bases between them. Per germline, CDR1 SGDLS and CDR2 YYNGEE. CDR3 length equals 16 residues. The CDR3 DNA sequence: TGTGCCAGCAGCGTAGTCCCGGGGGGATCCGGAAACACCATATATTTT. Residues: CASSVVPGGSGNTIYF.

This clone was detected a few times. V usage is TRBV7-2 and J usage is TRBJ2-7, with 10 bases lining up with TRBD1. J lost 3 bases, V lost 6 bases, and 14 bases had no gene match. Germline assignment: CDR1 SGHTA and CDR2 FQGNSA. This CDR3 is 17 amino acids long. CDR3 residues: CASRLNRTGGKHYEQYF. In nucleotides, the CDR3 is TGTGCCAGCAGACTAAATAGGACAGGGGGTAAACACTACGAGCAGTACTTC.

This clone was counted a single time. This chain uses TRBV7-9 with TRBJ2-3, with 7 bases lining up with TRBD1. The length of the CDR3 is 15 residues. V shed 0 bases, J shed 6 bases, and the junction held 6 bases outside the gene matches. The germline V gene has CDR1 SEHNR and CDR2 FQNEAQ (reference sequence). The CDR3 loop is CASSLAQGTSDTQYF. DNA for the CDR3: TGTGCCAGCAGCTTAGCACAGGGGACGAGTGATACGCAGTATTTT.

The table lists this clone with a few counts. The CDR3 reads CASSQAVGPYEQYF. CDR3 coding DNA: TGTGCCAGCAGCCAAGCGGTCGGACCATACGAGCAGTACTTC. V and J are TRBV14 and TRBJ2-7, with no clear D. Trimming stripped 1 base from V and 4 bases from J, with 11 bases between. Germline V gene data show CDR1 as SGHDN and CDR2 as FVKESK. CDR3 length equals 14 residues.

The chain has TRBV6-5 and TRBJ2-3; 10 bases align to TRBD2. In germline, CDR1 is MNHEY, CDR2 SVGAGI. The CDR3 runs to 15 residues. V dropped 4 bases and J dropped 3; count of bases not matched to a gene: 4. CDR3 protein: CASSSSGGRTDTQYF. CDR3 nucleotide sequence: TGTGCCAGCAGTTCTAGCGGGGGTCGAACAGATACGCAGTATTTT.

V is TRBV5-1 and J is TRBJ1-2, with D perhaps TRBD1 (6 bases). This CDR3 is built from 16 residues. The germline V gene encodes CDR1 SGHRS and CDR2 YFSETQ. The V end lost 0 bases, the J end lost 0 bases, and 12 bases lay between the germline ends. The CDR3 DNA follows: TGCGCCAGCAGCTTGGTCGCCCAGGGGCCTAACTATGGCTACACCTTC. Amino acid sequence: CASSLVAQGPNYGYTF.

This chain connects TRBV5-1 to TRBJ1-2; the match to TRBD1 covers 9 bases. The germline V gene has CDR1 SGHRS and CDR2 YFSETQ. The CDR3 totals 15 residues. Unmatched junction bases numbered 13, after V lost 7 bases and J lost 6 bases. CDR3 in amino acids: CASSTTGTGRDGYTF. The CDR3 nucleotides read TGCGCCAGCTCTACTACCGGGACAGGGAGGGATGGCTACACCTTC.

This clone was seen a single time. V gene TRBV15 combines with J gene TRBJ2-7, with 8 positions matching TRBD1. The germline V gene encodes CDR1 LNHNV and CDR2 YYDKDF (reference sequence). This CDR3 contains 15 residues. V lost 3 bases to trimming and J lost 3 bases; unmatched junction nucleotides: 7. The CDR3 region has the DNA TGTGCCACCAGCAGCCCAACAGGGGGGTACTACGAGCAGTACTTC. Translated, it gives CATSSPTGGYYEQYF.

The rearrangement links TRBV21-1 to TRBJ1-4. TRBV21-1 represents a pseudogene. The CDR3 totals 19 residues. The DNA of the CDR3 is TGTGCCAGCAGCAAGGGACTTTGGTGCGGGGACCATACGATTGAAAAACTGTTTTTT. Its protein is CASSKGLWCGDHTIEKLFF.

J is TRBJ2-1 and V is TRBV13, with 8 bases matching TRBD2. The V gene's germline CDR1 is PRHDT and CDR2 FYEKMQ (reference sequence). The ends lost 4 bases at V and 0 bases at J; junction bases unmatched: 2. The CDR3 totals 15 residues. The DNA of the CDR3 is TGTGCCAGCAGCTGGGGACTAGTCTCCTACAATGAGCAGTTCTTC. It translates to CASSWGLVSYNEQFF.